This passage covers 24 T cell receptor beta chains from one sample sequenced in a study of control samples from healthy donors and cancer patients (dated by TCRdb to the early 2020s). The library was obtained by the immunoSEQ multiplex PCR assay. Here the immuneACCESS table is served through TCRdb, limited to in-frame sequences with V and J called. Missing clones are a known gap in these copies; in checked studies unresolved V genes cover under half, and the rest lacks a known reason. Recorded for this sample are about 75,000 clones; 84% of them occurred a single time. The top ten constitute about 15% of the sample. The sequencing input was blood. Every receptor here comes from a man between 50 and 59 years old in good health.

This chain connects TRBV9 to TRBJ2-3, with 9 positions matching TRBD2. Looked up from germline, CDR1 is SGDLS and CDR2 is YYNGEE. This CDR3 spans 16 amino acids. V trimming: 0 bases; J trimming: 4 bases; junction bases outside the gene matches: 6. The CDR3 here is CASSVVGAGGPDTQYF. Here the CDR3 DNA reads TGTGCCAGCAGCGTAGTAGGTGCGGGAGGGCCAGATACGCAGTATTTT.

This clone was seen more than once but under ten times. The chain has TRBV30 and TRBJ1-6; no clear D. The CDR3 covers 15 residues. V was shortened by 1 base and J by 9 bases, with 16 bases between the two germline ends. CDR1 GTSNPN and CDR2 SVGIG come from the germline V gene (reference sequence). The CDR3 sequence: CAWSDYTGSVSPLHF. In nucleotides, the CDR3 is TGTGCCTGGAGTGACTACACGGGTTCCGTTTCACCCCTCCACTTT.

This chain joins TRBV21-1 and TRBJ2-7; the table's D call TRBD1 went unverified against the DNA. TRBV21-1 is listed as a pseudogene. The CDR3 is 17 residues long. The CDR3 DNA follows: TGTGCCAGCAGCAAAGTCGCCAGGGGGCAAGCCGGGTACGAGCAGTACTTC. Translation: CASSKVARGQAGYEQYF.

The rearrangement uses TRBV4-1 and TRBJ2-5; D gene uncertain. V was cut by 1 base and J by 0 bases, with 9 bases left in between. This CDR3 region has 15 residues. Germline-derived CDR1 and CDR2 are MGHRA and YSYEKL. CDR3 in DNA: TGCGCCAGCAGCCAAGTGTTAGCAGACCAAGAGACCCAGTACTTC. Translated, it gives CASSQVLADQETQYF.

This clone was observed a handful of times. The chain is built from TRBV18 and TRBJ2-1; TRBD2 aligns across 9 bases. The CDR3 runs 15 residues. The J segment lost 5 bases and the V segment lost 10 bases, leaving 12 bases of the junction unmatched. Germline V CDR1 and CDR2: KGHSH, LQKENI. In DNA form, the CDR3 reads TGTGCCACACAGAGGCCTAGCGGGACTCACAATGAGCAGTTCTTC. Translation gives CATQRPSGTHNEQFF.

V usage is TRBV6-6 and J usage is TRBJ1-2; D unresolved. Germline CDR1 is MNHNY and CDR2 is SVGAGI (reference sequence). The V end was cut by 7 bases, the J end by 5 bases, with 11 bases between. CDR3 length equals 12 residues. Here the CDR3 reads CASNPSPYGYTF. The CDR3 region has the DNA TGTGCCAGCAACCCTAGTCCATATGGCTACACCTTC.

The chain has TRBV18 and TRBJ2-5; a possible D gene is TRBD1 (6 bases). The CDR3 is 14 amino acids. V lost 1 base to trimming and J lost 2 bases, with 8 bases between them. Germline CDR1 and CDR2: KGHSH and LQKENI. CDR3 in amino acids: CASSPRQGQETQYF. The DNA for the CDR3 is TGTGCCAGCTCACCACGGCAGGGGCAAGAGACCCAGTACTTC. The full variable domain, rest sourced from reference TRBV18 and TRBJ2-5, is NAGVMQNPRHLVRRRGQEARLRCSPMKGHSHVYWYRQLPEEGLKFMVYLQKENIIDESGMPKERFSAEFPKEGPSILRIQQVVRGDSAAYFCASSPRQGQETQYFGPGTRLLVL.

This clone was seen a single time. The chain combines TRBV25-1 with TRBJ1-2, with no clear D. Trimming removed 2 bases at V and 6 bases at J, with 10 bases between. Per the germline V gene, CDR1 is MGHDK and CDR2 is SYGVNS. This CDR3 comprises 13 residues. This chain's CDR3 is CASSEGRVDGYTF. The CDR3 nucleotides read TGTGCCAGCAGTGAAGGACGTGTAGATGGCTACACCTTC.

This sequence joins TRBV19 and TRBJ2-1; 11 bases align to TRBD2. The trim removed 3 bases at V and 6 bases at J, leaving 1 base unmatched. CDR1 LNHDA and CDR2 SQIVND come from the germline V gene (reference sequence). CDR3 length: 14 residues. The CDR3 DNA reads TGTGCCAGTAGTATCCTAGCGGGAGGCAATGAGCAGTTCTTC. Amino acid sequence: CASSILAGGNEQFF.

This chain connects TRBV7-9 to TRBJ2-1, with D possibly matching TRBD2 (6 bases). The germline V and J ends were trimmed by 8 bases and 9 bases, with 32 bases remaining between them. The CDR3 is 18 residues long. From germline, CDR1 is SEHNR and CDR2 FQNEAQ (reference sequence). This CDR3 is CASLSLSGLAPWWGEQFF. The DNA for the CDR3 is TGTGCCAGCCTCTCTCTCTCGGGGCTAGCGCCCTGGTGGGGTGAGCAGTTCTTC.

This sequence joins TRBV6-5 and TRBJ1-2, with 7 positions matching TRBD1. Germline V gives CDR1 MNHEY, CDR2 SVGAGI. The CDR3 is made up of 13 amino acids. V dropped 10 bases and J dropped 3; count of bases not matched to a gene: 8. CDR3: CATRRQGHYGYTF. In nucleotides, the CDR3 is TGTGCCACCAGGAGACAGGGACACTATGGCTACACCTTC.

The J gene is TRBJ1-3, the V gene TRBV19; D is uncertain. The CDR3 consists of 12 residues. Germline V lookup: CDR1 LNHDA, CDR2 SQIVND (reference sequence). V was clipped by 2 bases and J by 4 bases, with 3 bases between them. CDR3 nucleotide sequence: TGTGCCAGTAGTATAAAGGGAAACACCATATATTTT. Translated, it gives CASSIKGNTIYF.

This chain uses TRBV7-2 with TRBJ2-3; 7 bases fit TRBD2. J was trimmed by 5 bases and V by 1 base; bases with no gene match: 6. The CDR3 runs 15 residues. In germline, CDR1 is SGHTA, CDR2 FQGNSA. The CDR3 DNA sequence: TGTGCCAGCAGCTTAGATGGGAGGGCCTTAGATACGCAGTATTTT. This translates into CASSLDGRALDTQYF.

The chain carries TRBV7-9 and TRBJ2-7; 9 bases agree with TRBD2. Germline assignment: CDR1 SEHNR and CDR2 FQNEAQ (reference sequence). V dropped 10 bases and J dropped 2; count of bases not matched to a gene: 6. This CDR3 spans 13 amino acids. CDR3 DNA sequence: TGTGCCACCGCTCTAGCGGGGACCTACGAGCAGTACTTC. Translation: CATALAGTYEQYF.

The chain combines TRBV5-1 with TRBJ2-5, with TRBD2 matching 14 bases. The length of the CDR3 is 16 residues. Trimming took 3 bases from V and 5 from J; bases not matched to a gene: 6. From germline, CDR1 is SGHRS and CDR2 YFSETQ. The CDR3 loop is CASSSGLAGDGETQYF. The CDR3 DNA reads TGCGCCAGCAGCTCGGGACTAGCGGGAGATGGGGAGACCCAGTACTTC.

This chain uses TRBV19 with TRBJ2-5; no clear D gene. The CDR3 consists of 13 residues. With 1 base removed from V and 5 bases from J, the gap between germline ends came to 8 bases. Germline loops: CDR1 LNHDA, CDR2 SQIVND (reference sequence). The CDR3 sequence: CASSIATRETQYF. The CDR3 DNA reads as TGTGCCAGTAGTATAGCCACGCGGGAGACCCAGTACTTC. The whole variable domain, remainder taken from reference TRBV19 and TRBJ2-5, is DGGITQSPKYLFRKEGQNVTLSCEQNLNHDAMYWYRQDPGQGLRLIYYSQIVNDFQKGDIAEGYSVSREKKESFPLTVTSAQKNPTAFYLCASSIATRETQYFGPGTRLLVL.

The chain recombines TRBV7-2 with TRBJ2-5; TRBD2 agrees at 14 bases. The CDR3 totals 16 residues. Germline assignment: CDR1 SGHTA and CDR2 FQGNSA. J lost 4 bases, V lost 5 bases, and 6 bases had no gene match. The CDR3 bases are TGTGCCAGCAGCGCCCCGGGACTAGCGGGGGCAGAGACCCAGTACTTC. This gives the protein CASSAPGLAGAETQYF.

The rearrangement uses TRBV30 and TRBJ2-5; tentative D call: TRBD1 (5 bases). The CDR3 has 13 amino acids. Trimming shortened V by 2 bases and J by 5 bases, and 12 bases separated the two germline ends. Germline V CDR1 and CDR2: GTSNPN, SVGIG (reference sequence). The DNA of the CDR3 is TGTGCCTGGAGTTTTTCCAGGGATGAGACCCAGTACTTC. It codes for CAWSFSRDETQYF.

The V and J genes are TRBV5-8 and TRBJ2-7; D remains ambiguous. Trimming removed 4 bases from V and 2 bases from J, with 13 bases in between. Germline-derived CDR1 and CDR2 are SGHTS and YDEGEE. The CDR3 extends over 14 amino acids. This chain's CDR3 is CASSLSQTPYEQYF. The CDR3 nucleotides read TGTGCCAGCAGCCTCAGTCAGACCCCCTACGAGCAGTACTTC.

The V gene is TRBV6-5, the J gene TRBJ1-5, with D possibly TRBD1 on 6 matching bases. The CDR3 extends over 15 amino acids. Trimming removed 5 bases from V and 3 bases from J, with 14 bases in between. The V gene's germline CDR1 is MNHEY and CDR2 SVGAGI. The CDR3 nucleotides are TGTGCCAGCAGTCCCACAGGGAGATCCAATCAGCCCCAGCATTTT. It yields the protein CASSPTGRSNQPQHF.

Worth noting for this clone: The same CDR3 can be traced to other DNA sequences in this sample. This chain joins TRBV4-3 and TRBJ1-1; maybe TRBD1 (5 bases). Trimming removed 2 bases from V and 4 bases from J, with 14 bases in between. This CDR3 region has 15 residues. Germline CDR1 reads LGHNA; CDR2 reads YSLEER. The CDR3 sequence: CASSQSIGVSTEAFF. The CDR3, as DNA: TGCGCCAGCAGCCAATCCATAGGGGTAAGCACTGAAGCTTTCTTT.

The V and J genes are TRBV7-9 and TRBJ1-4; D not resolved. The V end was cut by 3 bases, the J end by 0 bases, with 14 bases between. CDR1 SEHNR and CDR2 FQNEAQ come from the germline V gene (reference sequence). This CDR3 comprises 17 residues. DNA of the CDR3: TGTGCCAGCAGCTTTGTTGAGGCATCCGCAACTAATGAAAAACTGTTTTTT. It is translated as CASSFVEASATNEKLFF.

This chain links TRBV15 with TRBJ1-2, with no clear D. The CDR3 contains 12 residues. The germline V gene has CDR1 LNHNV and CDR2 YYDKDF (reference sequence). Trimming stripped 0 bases from V and 8 bases from J, with 7 bases between. The CDR3 spells CATSRDQGGYTF. In DNA, the CDR3 is TGTGCCACCAGCAGAGATCAAGGGGGCTACACCTTC.

CDR3 sequence: CASSLSEAEQYF. The CDR3 DNA follows: TGTGCCAGCAGCTTAAGCGAGGCCGAGCAGTACTTC. This sequence joins TRBV11-3 and TRBJ2-7; unclear D gene. Trimming cost V 2 bases and J 6 bases, with 8 bases left between them. This CDR3 contains 12 residues. CDR1 and CDR2 from the germline V gene are SGHNT and YENEEA. Supplemented by reference TRBV11-3 and TRBJ2-7, the full variable domain reads EAGVVQSPRYKIIEKKQPVAFWCNPISGHNTLYWYLQNLGQGPELLIRYENEEAVDDSQLPKDRFSAERLKGVDSTLKIQPAELGDSAVYLCASSLSEAEQYFGPGTRLTVT.